What follows is one T cell receptor (beta chain) and its context. Its antigen is unknown. CDR3 length: 14 amino acids. V was trimmed by 1 base and J by 4 bases, leaving 8 bases between them. Germline V gene sequence: CDR1 SGDLS, CDR2 YYNGEE. Adults of Caucasian background living in Nashville, Tennessee made up all donors. A deep-level run was used for the assay. Produced via immunoSEQ multiplex PCR; TCRdb's table is partial and in-frame only. The profile shows 2 million or so clones, roughly 94% of them singletons. The sample originates from a study of shared clonotypes between healthy human individuals. Study as a whole: There were three CD4 naive, three CD4 memory, two CD8 naive and one CD8 memory plates per donor.

Study conclusions and caveats: When naive CD4 clonotypes were compared across several donors, about 5% were shared.

The chain is built from TRBV9 and TRBJ2-2; no reliable D call. The clonotype was recovered from a man aged 18 to 30 in good health. Sequencing was performed on naive CD4+ T cells sorted from blood. This sample's subset: CD45RA+ positively selected. In DNA form, the CDR3 reads TGTGCCAGCAGCGTATCGCCCCTCACCGGGGAGCTGTTTTTT. Translation gives CASSVSPLTGELFF.